A selection of T cell receptor beta chains follows, all from one sample in a study of response to subunit inactivated influenza vaccine. TCRdb re-analysed the RT-PCR reads in MiXCR, keeping a single row per CDR3 protein. The data show approximately 680,000 distinct CDR3 sequences, about a sixth seen once. Sequencing used PBMCs from blood, obtained about 11 days after vaccination. The source is a man between 50 and 59 years old who received an inactivated influenza vaccine. The CDR3 runs from the conserved cysteine through the conserved F or W. A D gene is named only where the DNA matches it firmly. Not every row has a clone size; where given, it reads once, few, many or a size class.

abundance	d_gene	v_gene	j_gene	CDR3aa	CDR3nt
.	TRBD2	TRBV2	TRBJ2-1	CASSSSPGGSSYNEQFF	TGTGCCAGCAGCAGCTCACCGGGGGGGAGCTCCTACAATGAGCAGTTCTTC
few	.	TRBV20-1	TRBJ1-5	CSARDPAGPQPQHF	TGCAGTGCTAGAGATCCGGCAGGGCCTCAGCCCCAGCATTTT
.	TRBD1	TRBV12-3/TRBV12-4	TRBJ2-7	CASSRTTGLSSYEQYF	TGTGCCAGCAGCCGAACGACAGGGCTAAGTTCCTACGAGCAGTACTTC
.	.	TRBV20-1	TRBJ2-7	CSARDGRSLGEQYF	TGCAGTGCTAGAGACGGACGGAGCCTGGGCGAGCAGTACTTC
.	.	TRBV4-1	TRBJ2-5	CASSQEDSDQETQYF	TGCGCCAGCAGCCAAGAGGACAGCGACCAAGAGACCCAGTACTTC
few	.	TRBV29-1	TRBJ1-4	CSGRGANEKLFF	TGCAGTGGACGGGGGGCAAATGAAAAACTGTTTTTT
few	TRBD1	TRBV24-1	TRBJ1-2	CATSDSTGAGYTF	TGTGCCACCAGTGACAGTACAGGGGCCGGCTACACCTTC
few	.	TRBV28	TRBJ2-1	CASSTINEQFF	TGTGCCAGCAGTACTATTAATGAGCAGTTCTTC
few	.	TRBV12-3/TRBV12-4	TRBJ1-5	CASSLGEDQPQHF	TGTGCCAGCAGTTTAGGTGAAGATCAGCCCCAGCATTTT
few	TRBD2	TRBV7-9	TRBJ2-1	CASSLPGGLYNEQFF	TGTGCCAGCAGCTTACCGGGAGGGCTCTACAATGAGCAGTTCTTC
many	.	TRBV5-1	TRBJ2-7	CASSLERVYEQYF	TGCGCCAGCAGCCTCGAACGGGTTTACGAGCAGTACTTC
few	.	TRBV12-3/TRBV12-4	TRBJ2-7	CASSLWGGLYEQYF	TGTGCCAGCAGTTTATGGGGGGGGCTGTACGAGCAGTACTTC
few	TRBD2	TRBV29-1	TRBJ2-7	CSVGGAGAAYEQYF	TGCAGCGTCGGGGGGGCGGGGGCGGCTTACGAGCAGTACTTC
many	.	TRBV7-9	TRBJ2-2	CASSWTGELFF	TGTGCCAGCAGCTGGACCGGGGAGCTGTTTTTT
few	.	TRBV7-2	TRBJ2-1	CASSSFAGSDIYNEQFF	TGTGCCAGCAGCTCCTTTGCAGGGTCCGATATCTACAATGAGCAGTTCTTC
few	TRBD2	TRBV4-3	TRBJ2-2	CASSSGLAGVVGELFF	TGCGCCAGCTCCTCCGGACTAGCGGGAGTGGTCGGGGAGCTGTTTTTT
.	.	TRBV28	TRBJ2-1	CASSFGAVTYNEQFF	TGTGCCAGCAGTTTCGGCGCGGTGACCTACAATGAGCAGTTCTTC
few	TRBD1	TRBV3-1	TRBJ2-7	CASSYLPGQGLNEQYF	TGTGCCAGCAGCTATTTGCCGGGACAGGGTCTCAACGAGCAGTACTTC
many	.	TRBV12-3/TRBV12-4	TRBJ1-1	CASRPTGNTEAFF	TGTGCCAGCAGGCCGACAGGGAACACTGAAGCTTTCTTT
.	.	TRBV6-2/TRBV6-3	TRBJ2-1	CASSQAAAYNEQFF	TGTGCCAGCAGCCAAGCCGCAGCCTACAATGAGCAGTTCTTC
.	TRBD1	TRBV5-6	TRBJ1-2	CASSTPFTDRDYGYTF	TGTGCCAGCAGCACACCCTTTACCGACAGGGACTATGGCTACACCTTC
few	TRBD1	TRBV29-1	TRBJ2-1	CSVRSGTGRYNEQFF	TGCAGCGTTAGGTCTGGGACAGGGCGTTACAATGAGCAGTTCTTC
.	TRBD2	TRBV29-1	TRBJ2-1	CSVELLGLAGGPRNNEQFF	TGCAGCGTTGAATTGTTGGGACTAGCGGGAGGGCCGAGGAACAATGAGCAGTTCTTC
many	.	TRBV11-2	TRBJ2-1	CASSSSRGASEQFF	TGTGCCAGCAGCTCCTCACGGGGGGCGAGTGAGCAGTTCTTC
.	TRBD1	TRBV6-5	TRBJ2-7	CASSTGQGDSATKQYF	TGTGCCAGCAGTACTGGACAGGGAGATTCGGCTACGAAGCAGTACTTC
.	.	TRBV2	TRBJ1-4	CASSGNQLAVATNEKLFF	TGTGCCAGCTCCGGGAATCAACTCGCGGTGGCAACTAATGAAAAACTGTTTTTT